Each of the 9 T cell receptor beta chains below was sequenced from the same sample in a study of T-cell memory formation after mild COVID-19. Using its own MiXCR run on the 5' RACE reads, TCRdb lists one record per CDR3 protein. Of around 340,000 distinct CDR3 sequences listed, over 20% are singletons. The source material was PBMCs or a T cell subset sorted from them (not recorded which). The receptors come from an adult woman who had mild COVID-19 (a few samples of this study predate the infection). Cell type and time point are not known.

In this sample, this clonotype turned up a few times. This rearrangement joins TRBV7-2 to TRBJ1-5, with 9 bases identical to TRBD1. The CDR3 extends over 16 amino acids. CDR1 is SGHTA, CDR2 FQGNSA, per germline. Trimming took 2 bases from V and 2 from J; bases not matched to a gene: 4. CDR3 residues: CASSLRTGAGNQPQHF. The DNA of the CDR3 is TGTGCCAGCAGCTTAAGGACAGGGGCCGGCAATCAGCCCCAGCATTTT. Full variable domain (remainder filled in from reference TRBV7-2 and TRBJ1-5): GAGVSQSPSNKVTEKGKDVELRCDPISGHTALYWYRQSLGQGLEFLIYFQGNSAPDKSGLPSDRFSAERTGGSVSTLTIQRTQQEDSAVYLCASSLRTGAGNQPQHFGDGTRLSIL.

The chain combines TRBV11-1 with TRBJ1-1; D is uncertain. Trimming removed 5 bases at V and 5 bases at J, with 9 bases between. The CDR3 runs to 12 residues. Germline V lookup: CDR1 SGHAT, CDR2 FQDESV (reference sequence). For the CDR3, the DNA is TGTGCCAGCAGCCAAAAGGCGACTGAAGCTTTCTTT. This sequence encodes CASSQKATEAFF.

This clonotype was found a few times. V usage is TRBV12-3 or TRBV12-4 and J usage is TRBJ2-1; D is possibly TRBD1 (6 bases). Trimming removed 6 bases at V and 2 bases at J, with 14 bases between. The CDR3 extends over 15 amino acids. The CDR3 sequence: CASSTSGTTYNEQFF. The DNA of the CDR3 is TGTGCCAGCAGCACCTCCGGGACAACCTACAATGAGCAGTTCTTC.

V is TRBV4-1 and J is TRBJ2-7; D may be TRBD2 (7 bases). Germline V gene lookup returns CDR1 MGHRA and CDR2 YSYEKL. The ends were cut back, 0 bases at V and 2 bases at J, with 14 bases in the middle. This CDR3 is built from 16 residues. CDR3 nucleotide sequence: TGCGCCAGCAGCCAAGAAAAGAGGGGGGGAGCCTACGAGCAGTACTTC. It translates to CASSQEKRGGAYEQYF.

The chain uses TRBV24-1 and TRBJ2-1, with 7 bases lining up with TRBD1. Trimming at V came to 4 bases and at J to 1 base, leaving 6 bases not matched to a gene. This CDR3 region has 16 residues. Germline V lookup: CDR1 KGHDR, CDR2 SFDVKD. CDR3 protein: CATSDQGQNSYNEQFF. The CDR3 bases are TGTGCCACCAGTGACCAGGGACAGAATTCCTACAATGAGCAGTTCTTC.

There are many counts of this clonotype. The genes are TRBV19 and TRBJ2-1; maybe TRBD1 (6 bases). The V gene lost 4 bases and the J gene lost 3 bases, with 10 bases spanning the gap. CDR3 size: 14 residues. The germline gives CDR1 LNHDA, CDR2 SQIVND (reference sequence). The CDR3 DNA reads as TGTGCCAGTAGTAAAGGGGGTGACTACAATGAGCAGTTCTTC. This codes for CASSKGGDYNEQFF.

The table lists this clonotype with a few counts. The chain carries TRBV5-1 and TRBJ2-3; the D gene is possibly TRBD1 (6 bases). This CDR3 region has 16 residues. Germline V gives CDR1 SGHRS, CDR2 YFSETQ. Trimming removed 4 bases at V and 2 bases at J, with 17 bases between. Here the CDR3 DNA reads TGCGCCAGCAGCCCATTAGACAGGAGTAACACAGATACGCAGTATTTT. Translation gives CASSPLDRSNTDTQYF.

This clonotype was counted only a few times. The V call is TRBV30, the J call TRBJ1-1; TRBD1 might be the D (5 bases). In germline, CDR1 is GTSNPN, CDR2 SVGIG (reference sequence). The CDR3 runs 13 residues. V was clipped by 0 bases and J by 2 bases, with 7 bases between them. This chain's CDR3 is CAWSVGGNTEAFF. The CDR3 region has the DNA TGTGCCTGGAGTGTGGGGGGAAACACTGAAGCTTTCTTT.

Ten or more counts support this clonotype. The chain is built from TRBV12-3 or TRBV12-4 and TRBJ1-1, with 8 bases lining up with TRBD1. The CDR3 runs 14 residues. Trimming took 7 bases from V and 6 from J; bases not matched to a gene: 10. Here the CDR3 reads CASNPNRGGPEAFF. The CDR3 nucleotides are TGTGCCAGCAACCCGAACAGGGGGGGCCCTGAAGCTTTCTTT.